The 22 T cell receptor beta chains below all came from one sample that was sequenced in a study of shared clonotypes between healthy human individuals. Only in-frame clones appear in the TCRdb table, and some are missing; sequencing was by immunoSEQ multiplex PCR. The table shows some 2 million clones, with 90% to 95% occurring only once. Sequencing was done on a sample of naive CD4+ T cells sorted from blood. The subset: CD45RA+ positively selected. The receptors were gathered from a man in his late teens or twenties in good health.

Comments on this clone: Other nucleotide sequences from this sample produce the same CDR3. The chain recombines TRBV9 with TRBJ2-7; TRBD2 matches at 8 bases. Germline V gene data show CDR1 as SGDLS and CDR2 as YYNGEE. Unmatched junction bases numbered 5, after V lost 2 bases and J lost 4 bases. CDR3 size: 14 residues. Here the CDR3 DNA reads TGTGCCAGCAGCGTGAGAAGCGGGAGTTACGAGCAGTACTTC. Translating it yields CASSVRSGSYEQYF.

The rearrangement uses TRBV30 and TRBJ2-5, with TRBD1 matching 11 bases. V shed 1 base and J 7 bases; nucleotides not matched to a gene: 8. CDR1 is GTSNPN, CDR2 SVGIG, per germline (reference sequence). The CDR3 runs 15 residues. CDR3 sequence reads: CAWSGDRGGYLTQYF. Here the CDR3 DNA reads TGTGCCTGGAGTGGGGACAGGGGGGGGTACCTGACCCAGTACTTC.

The chain combines TRBV5-1 with TRBJ1-4; possibly TRBD1 for D (6 bases). The CDR3 has 13 amino acids. Between the trimmed V and J ends, which lost 7 bases and 7 bases, there was a span of 14 bases. Germline V gives CDR1 SGHRS, CDR2 YFSETQ. The CDR3 is CASGRGWGEKLFF. In DNA, the CDR3 is TGCGCCAGCGGCAGGGGCTGGGGTGAAAAACTGTTTTTT.

The chain joins TRBV6-5 to TRBJ1-5, with D possibly matching TRBD1 (6 bases). The CDR3 is 13 residues long. V was pared by 7 bases and J by 3 bases, with 10 bases between. From germline, CDR1 is MNHEY and CDR2 SVGAGI. The CDR3 loop reads CASIGQNNQPQHF. CDR3 DNA: TGTGCCAGCATAGGACAGAACAATCAGCCCCAGCATTTT.

V gene TRBV15 combines with J gene TRBJ2-7; TRBD1 aligns across 8 bases. Germline V gives CDR1 LNHNV, CDR2 YYDKDF (reference sequence). The length of the CDR3 is 14 residues. Losses at the gene ends were 0 bases for V and 5 bases for J; bases not matched to a gene: 3. This CDR3 is CATSRDTGGNEQYF. The CDR3 DNA sequence: TGTGCCACCAGCAGAGACACAGGGGGTAACGAGCAGTACTTC.

As regards this clone: This sequence may be a read error, since a much larger clone differs from it by one base. The chain is built from TRBV30 and TRBJ1-2, with D hard to call. This CDR3 is built from 13 residues. V lost 4 bases and J 2 bases, leaving 11 bases between the germline ends. CDR1 is GTSNPN and CDR2 is SVGIG in the germline V gene (reference sequence). The CDR3 sequence is CAWIPWGNYGYTF. CDR3 DNA sequence: TGTGCCTGGATCCCCTGGGGAAACTATGGCTACACCTTC.

This chain uses TRBV7-3 with TRBJ2-7, with D perhaps given as TRBD1 or TRBD2 (5 bases each). From germline, CDR1 is SGHTA and CDR2 FQGTGA. This CDR3 region has 15 residues. V lost 3 bases and J 0 bases, leaving 12 bases between the germline ends. CDR3 in DNA: TGTGCCAGCAGCTTCCAAGGGGACGCCTCCTACGAGCAGTACTTC. It specifies CASSFQGDASYEQYF. The full variable domain, completed using reference TRBV7-3 and TRBJ2-7, is GAGVSQTPSNKVTEKGKYVELRCDPISGHTALYWYRQSLGQGPEFLIYFQGTGAADDSGLPNDRFFAVRPEGSVSTLKIQRTERGDSAVYLCASSFQGDASYEQYFGPGTRLTVT.

The V gene is TRBV7-9, the J gene TRBJ1-6; D is possibly TRBD1 (6 bases). The CDR3 covers 16 residues. Germline loops: CDR1 SEHNR, CDR2 FQNEAQ (reference sequence). Trimming removed 4 bases at V and 6 bases at J, with 16 bases between. CDR3 amino acids: CASSSGPQGINSPLHF. The CDR3 bases are TGTGCCAGCAGCTCGGGGCCCCAGGGGATTAATTCACCCCTCCACTTT. The whole variable domain, filled in from reference TRBV7-9 and TRBJ1-6, reads DTGVSQNPRHKITKRGQNVTFRCDPISEHNRLYWYRQTLGQGPEFLTYFQNEAQLEKSRLLSDRFSAERPKGSFSTLEIQRTEQGDSAMYLCASSSGPQGINSPLHFGNGTRLTVT.

The chain combines TRBV7-2 with TRBJ2-7; TRBD1 or TRBD2 may be the D gene (5 bases each). This CDR3 region has 15 residues. Trimming took 1 base from V and 2 from J, leaving 12 bases between them. Germline V gene sequence: CDR1 SGHTA, CDR2 FQGNSA. The CDR3 DNA follows: TGTGCCAGCAGCTTAGGGGGGTCATCAACCTACGAGCAGTACTTC. Its protein is CASSLGGSSTYEQYF.

The chain links TRBV12-2 to TRBJ2-1; TRBD1, the table's D call, lacks a check against the DNA. TRBV12-2 is a documented pseudogene. This CDR3 has 17 residues. CDR3 coding DNA: TGTGCAAGTCGTTTTCCGACCCTCTACAGGGACTACAATGAGCAGTTCTTC. This codes for CASRFPTLYRDYNEQFF.

The chain recombines TRBV4-3 with TRBJ2-3, with a possible D match to TRBD1 (5 bases). Trimming left V 2 bases short and J 3 bases short, with 9 bases between. CDR1 LGHNA and CDR2 YSLEER come from the germline V gene. CDR3 length: 14 residues. This chain's CDR3 is CASSQLQGTDTQYF. The CDR3 nucleotides read TGCGCCAGCAGCCAACTCCAGGGAACAGATACGCAGTATTTT.

Remarks on this clone: The same CDR3 arises from other DNA sequences in this sample as well. This chain joins TRBV5-1 and TRBJ2-3; unclear D gene. V lost 0 bases to trimming and J lost 0 bases, with 8 bases between them. CDR3 size: 15 residues. Germline CDR1 and CDR2: SGHRS and YFSETQ. The CDR3: CASSLDGVSTDTQYF. For the CDR3, the DNA is TGCGCCAGCAGCTTGGATGGGGTTAGCACAGATACGCAGTATTTT.

The rearrangement uses TRBV12-2 and TRBJ1-5; the table's D call, TRBD1, was not checked against the DNA. TRBV12-2 counts as a pseudogene. CDR3 length equals 17 residues. The CDR3 loop reads CASRLPKRRGRHQPQHF. The CDR3 bases are TGTGCAAGTCGCCTCCCGAAGCGCAGGGGCCGCCATCAGCCCCAGCATTTT.

The chain combines TRBV28 with TRBJ1-3; D not resolved. V dropped 2 bases and J dropped 1 base, with 12 bases sitting between them. The germline V gene has CDR1 MDHEN and CDR2 SYDVKM. This CDR3 region has 16 residues. The CDR3, as DNA: TGTGCCAGCAGTTTAAAGCCGTTGAGTTCTGGAAACACCATATATTTT. Protein sequence: CASSLKPLSSGNTIYF.

V and J are TRBV19 and TRBJ2-5, with 10 bases that match TRBD2. V gave up 7 bases and J gave up 3 bases; unmatched junction bases: 2. Germline values: CDR1 LNHDA, CDR2 SQIVND (reference sequence). The CDR3 length is 13 residues. CDR3 bases: TGTGCCAGTATGCTAGCGGGGGAAGAGACCCAGTACTTC. Translation: CASMLAGEETQYF.

The V call is TRBV7-2, the J call TRBJ2-1, with no clear D. V gave up 5 bases and J gave up 6 bases, with 8 bases separating them. CDR3 length: 12 amino acids. Per germline, CDR1 SGHTA and CDR2 FQGNSA. CDR3 loop: CASSQSFNEQFF. The CDR3 DNA is TGTGCCAGCAGCCAATCGTTCAATGAGCAGTTCTTC.

This chain links TRBV27 with TRBJ2-1, with 11 bases aligning to TRBD1. V shed 6 bases and J 9 bases; nucleotides not matched to a gene: 10. Germline CDR1 is MNHEY and CDR2 is SMNVEV (reference sequence). The CDR3 is made up of 15 amino acids. The CDR3 sequence is CASSAGTGGISEQFF. The CDR3 coding sequence is TGTGCCAGCAGCGCCGGGACAGGGGGTATCAGTGAGCAGTTCTTC.

J is TRBJ2-7 and V is TRBV11-2, with D perhaps TRBD1 or TRBD2 (6 bases each). The germline V gene has CDR1 SGHAT and CDR2 FQNNGV. The CDR3 consists of 15 residues. V was clipped by 4 bases and J by 3 bases, with 16 bases between them. DNA of the CDR3: TGTGCCAGCAGCTCAGAGGGGGGCCCCTTCTACGAGCAGTACTTC. This codes for CASSSEGGPFYEQYF.

V gene TRBV11-2 combines with J gene TRBJ2-7; D remains unclear. CDR1 is SGHAT and CDR2 is FQNNGV in the germline V gene. CDR3 length: 13 residues. The V end was cut by 1 base, the J end by 3 bases, with 7 bases between. Here the CDR3 reads CASSLVLFYEQYF. The CDR3 coding sequence is TGTGCCAGCAGCTTAGTACTATTCTACGAGCAGTACTTC.

This chain joins TRBV30 and TRBJ2-3, with 8 bases identical to TRBD2. The CDR3 consists of 15 residues. J was trimmed by 3 bases and V by 0 bases; bases with no gene match: 5. The germline V gene encodes CDR1 GTSNPN and CDR2 SVGIG (reference sequence). The CDR3 region is CAWSVLGGGTDTQYF. The CDR3 coding sequence is TGTGCCTGGAGTGTACTGGGCGGGGGGACAGATACGCAGTATTTT.

For this clone: Additional DNA sequences in this sample encode the identical CDR3. Here the CDR3 reads CASSPGTGQYGYTF. As DNA, the CDR3 is TGTGCCAGCAGCCCAGGCACAGGGCAATATGGCTACACCTTC. V usage is TRBV7-2 and J usage is TRBJ1-2, with a weak D call TRBD1 (6 bases). V was shortened by 5 bases and J by 5 bases, with 15 bases between the two germline ends. CDR3 size: 14 residues. Germline CDR1 is SGHTA and CDR2 is FQGNSA.

This sequence joins TRBV5-4 and TRBJ2-1, with TRBD2 matching 11 bases. Germline V gene sequence: CDR1 SGHNT, CDR2 YYREEE (reference sequence). Losses at the gene ends were 0 bases for V and 0 bases for J; bases not matched to a gene: 8. The CDR3 extends over 19 amino acids. The CDR3 loop is CASSLAGGLAVSSYNEQFF. As DNA, the CDR3 is TGTGCCAGCAGCTTGGCAGGGGGACTAGCGGTCAGCTCCTACAATGAGCAGTTCTTC.